A selection of T cell receptor beta chains follows, all from one sample in a study of blood T cell repertoires in COVID-19. Sequencing was performed with immunoSEQ multiplex PCR; in TCRdb, only in-frame clones are kept and a portion is missing. The repertoire includes 250,000 to 300,000 clones, roughly 88% of them detected once, and under 0.95% sits in the top ten. Specimen: peripheral blood. Receptors originate from a woman in her twenties or thirties with acute or convalescent COVID-19. Each CDR3 is given with its conserved first and last residue. D genes are given only for firm matches. Size tells how often a clone was seen (once, few, many) or the class of an expanded clone, and some rows leave it out.

cdr3_aa: CATRLAGQETQYF; cdr3_nt: TGTGCCACCCGACTAGCGGGTCAAGAGACCCAGTACTTC; v_call: TRBV19; cdr3_length: 13; j_call: TRBJ2-5; d_call: TRBD2; clone_size: -
cdr3_aa: CANQGKGGYTF; cdr3_nt: TGTGCCAATCAGGGGAAGGGGGGCTACACCTTC; v_call: TRBV10-3; cdr3_length: 11; j_call: TRBJ1-2; d_call: -; clone_size: -
cdr3_aa: CASSSGGASEEKLFF; cdr3_nt: TGTGCCAGCAGCTCCGGGGGGGCAAGCGAAGAAAAACTGTTTTTT; v_call: TRBV7-2; cdr3_length: 15; j_call: TRBJ1-4; d_call: -; clone_size: -
cdr3_aa: CASSLGTTNTEAFF; cdr3_nt: TGTGCCAGCAGCTTAGGGACAACGAACACTGAAGCTTTCTTT; v_call: TRBV11-2; cdr3_length: 14; j_call: TRBJ1-1; d_call: -; clone_size: once
cdr3_aa: CASSPKQGALNTEAFF; cdr3_nt: TGTGCCAGCTCACCAAAACAGGGGGCATTAAACACTGAAGCTTTCTTT; v_call: TRBV18; cdr3_length: 16; j_call: TRBJ1-1; d_call: TRBD1; clone_size: -
cdr3_aa: CASSLIPAGSTDTQYF; cdr3_nt: TGTGCCAGCAGCTTAATTCCCGCGGGAAGCACAGATACGCAGTATTTT; v_call: TRBV7-2; cdr3_length: 16; j_call: TRBJ2-3; d_call: -; clone_size: -
cdr3_aa: CASSLRAGWNQPQHF; cdr3_nt: TGTGCCAGCAGCTTAAGGGCAGGGTGGAATCAGCCCCAGCATTTT; v_call: TRBV7-2; cdr3_length: 15; j_call: TRBJ1-5; d_call: -; clone_size: -
cdr3_aa: CASSINRDETQYF; cdr3_nt: TGTGCCAGTAGTATAAACAGGGATGAGACCCAGTACTTC; v_call: TRBV19; cdr3_length: 13; j_call: TRBJ2-5; d_call: -; clone_size: -
cdr3_aa: CATSDPRGESYEQYF; cdr3_nt: TGTGCCACCAGTGATCCCAGGGGCGAATCCTACGAGCAGTACTTC; v_call: TRBV24-1; cdr3_length: 15; j_call: TRBJ2-7; d_call: -; clone_size: -
cdr3_aa: CASSLPPGPGTLTDTQYF; cdr3_nt: TGCGCCAGCAGCTTGCCCCCAGGCCCGGGGACACTCACAGATACGCAGTATTTT; v_call: TRBV5-1; cdr3_length: 18; j_call: TRBJ2-3; d_call: -; clone_size: -
cdr3_aa: CASSIVNAGENQPQHF; cdr3_nt: TGTGCCAGTAGTATAGTTAATGCGGGAGAAAATCAGCCCCAGCATTTT; v_call: TRBV19; cdr3_length: 16; j_call: TRBJ1-5; d_call: -; clone_size: few
cdr3_aa: CASSKRDTRGGLAREQYF; cdr3_nt: TGTGCCAGCAGCAAAAGGGACACACGGGGCGGACTAGCTCGAGAGCAGTACTTC; v_call: TRBV21-1; cdr3_length: 18; j_call: TRBJ2-7; d_call: -; clone_size: -
cdr3_aa: CAWRRGTGYEQYF; cdr3_nt: TGTGCCTGGAGACGCGGGACAGGCTACGAGCAGTACTTC; v_call: TRBV30; cdr3_length: 13; j_call: TRBJ2-7; d_call: TRBD1; clone_size: -